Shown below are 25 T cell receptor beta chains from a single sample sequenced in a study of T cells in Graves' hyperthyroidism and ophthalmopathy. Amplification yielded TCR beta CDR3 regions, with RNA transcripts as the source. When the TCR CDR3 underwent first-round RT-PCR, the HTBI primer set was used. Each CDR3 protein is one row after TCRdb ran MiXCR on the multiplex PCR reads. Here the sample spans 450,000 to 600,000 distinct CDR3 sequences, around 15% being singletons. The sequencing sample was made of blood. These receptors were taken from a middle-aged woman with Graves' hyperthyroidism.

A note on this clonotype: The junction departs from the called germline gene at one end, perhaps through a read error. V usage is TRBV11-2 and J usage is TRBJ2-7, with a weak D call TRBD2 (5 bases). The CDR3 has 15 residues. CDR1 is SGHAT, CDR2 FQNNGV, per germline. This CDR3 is CASSRALGITYGQYF. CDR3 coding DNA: TGTGCCAGCTCTAGGGCACTCGGGATAACCTACGGGCAGTACTTC. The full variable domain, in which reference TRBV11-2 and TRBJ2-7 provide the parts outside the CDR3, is EAGVAQSPRYKIIEKRQSVAFWCNPISGHATLYWYQQILGQGPKLLIQFQNNGVVDDSQLPKDRFSAERLKGVDSTLKIQPAKLEDSAVYLCASSRALGITYGQYFGPGTRLTVT.

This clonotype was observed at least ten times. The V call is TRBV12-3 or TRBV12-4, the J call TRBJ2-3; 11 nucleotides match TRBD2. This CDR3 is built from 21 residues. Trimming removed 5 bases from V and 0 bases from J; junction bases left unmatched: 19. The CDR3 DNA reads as TGTGCCAGCAGTCTCTATCACATACTAGCGGGAGAGACCTCTAGCACAGATACGCAGTATTTT. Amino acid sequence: CASSLYHILAGETSSTDTQYF.

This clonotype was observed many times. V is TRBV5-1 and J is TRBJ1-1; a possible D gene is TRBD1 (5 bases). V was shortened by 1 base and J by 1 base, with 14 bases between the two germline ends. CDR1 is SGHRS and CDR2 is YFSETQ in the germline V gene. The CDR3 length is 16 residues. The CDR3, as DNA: TGCGCCAGCAGCTTGAGGTTGGGGGACGGGAACACTGAAGCTTTCTTT. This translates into CASSLRLGDGNTEAFF.

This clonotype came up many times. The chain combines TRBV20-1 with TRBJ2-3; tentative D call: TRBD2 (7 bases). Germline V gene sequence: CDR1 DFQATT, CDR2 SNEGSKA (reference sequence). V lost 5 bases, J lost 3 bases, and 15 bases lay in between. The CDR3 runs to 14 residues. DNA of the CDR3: TGCAGTGCTTTCGAAGGGGGGGCGACAGATACGCAGTATTTT. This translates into CSAFEGGATDTQYF.

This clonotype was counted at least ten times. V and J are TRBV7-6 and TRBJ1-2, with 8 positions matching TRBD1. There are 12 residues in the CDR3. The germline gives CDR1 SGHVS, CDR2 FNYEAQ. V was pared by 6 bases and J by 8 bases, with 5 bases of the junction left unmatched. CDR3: CASRQGQVGYTF. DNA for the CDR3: TGTGCCAGCAGACAGGGACAGGTCGGCTACACCTTC.

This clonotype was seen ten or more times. The CDR3 DNA reads as TGTGCCAGCAGTTCGGGACAGGGGGAGTTTGGCTACACCTTC. Amino acids: CASSSGQGEFGYTF. V usage is TRBV28 and J usage is TRBJ1-2; TRBD1 agrees at 11 bases. Germline-derived CDR1 and CDR2 are MDHEN and SYDVKM. The CDR3 length is 14 residues. V trimming: 4 bases; J trimming: 7 bases; junction bases outside the gene matches: 5.

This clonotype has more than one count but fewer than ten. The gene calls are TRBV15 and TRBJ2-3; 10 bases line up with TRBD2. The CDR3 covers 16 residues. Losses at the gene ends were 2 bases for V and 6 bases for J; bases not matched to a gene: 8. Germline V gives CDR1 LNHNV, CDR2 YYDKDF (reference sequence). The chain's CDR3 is CATSRTSSGSRDTQYF. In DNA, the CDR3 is TGTGCCACCAGCAGAACCTCTAGCGGGAGTAGGGATACGCAGTATTTT. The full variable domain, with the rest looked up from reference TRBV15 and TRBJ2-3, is DAMVIQNPRYQVTQFGKPVTLSCSQTLNHNVMYWYQQKSSQAPKLLFHYYDKDFNNEADTPDNFQSRRPNTSFCFLDIRSPGLGDTAMYLCATSRTSSGSRDTQYFGPGTRLTVL.

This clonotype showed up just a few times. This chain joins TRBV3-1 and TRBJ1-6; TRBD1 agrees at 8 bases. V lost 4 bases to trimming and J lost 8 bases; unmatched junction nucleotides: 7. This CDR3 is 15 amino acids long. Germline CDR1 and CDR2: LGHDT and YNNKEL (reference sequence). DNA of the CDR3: TGTGCCAGCAGCCGACGTATGACAGGGGATTCACCCCTCCACTTT. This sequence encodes CASSRRMTGDSPLHF.

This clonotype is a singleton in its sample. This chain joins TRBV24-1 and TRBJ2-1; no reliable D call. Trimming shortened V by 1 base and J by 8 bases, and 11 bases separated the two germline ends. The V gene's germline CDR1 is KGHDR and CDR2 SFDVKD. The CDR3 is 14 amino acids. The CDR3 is CATSDFTWSDEQFF. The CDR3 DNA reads TGTGCCACCAGTGATTTTACTTGGAGCGATGAGCAGTTCTTC.

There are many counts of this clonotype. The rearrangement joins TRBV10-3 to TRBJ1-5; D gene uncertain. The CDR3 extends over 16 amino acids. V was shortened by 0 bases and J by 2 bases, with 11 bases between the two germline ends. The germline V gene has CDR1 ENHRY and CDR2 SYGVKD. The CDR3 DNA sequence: TGTGCCATCAGTGAGTCGGCGGGGATAGGCAATCAGCCCCAGCATTTT. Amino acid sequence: CAISESAGIGNQPQHF.

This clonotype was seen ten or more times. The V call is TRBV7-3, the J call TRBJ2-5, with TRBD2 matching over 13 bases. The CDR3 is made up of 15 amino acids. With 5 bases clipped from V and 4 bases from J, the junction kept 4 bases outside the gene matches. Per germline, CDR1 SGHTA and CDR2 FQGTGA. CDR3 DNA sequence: TGTGCCAGCAGCCGGACTAGCGGGAGTGGAGAGACCCAGTACTTC. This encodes CASSRTSGSGETQYF.

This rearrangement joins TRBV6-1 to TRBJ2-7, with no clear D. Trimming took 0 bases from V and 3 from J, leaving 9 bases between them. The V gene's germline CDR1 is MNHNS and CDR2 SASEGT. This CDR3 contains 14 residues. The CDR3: CASSEASYGYEQYF. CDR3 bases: TGTGCCAGCAGTGAAGCTAGTTACGGCTACGAGCAGTACTTC.

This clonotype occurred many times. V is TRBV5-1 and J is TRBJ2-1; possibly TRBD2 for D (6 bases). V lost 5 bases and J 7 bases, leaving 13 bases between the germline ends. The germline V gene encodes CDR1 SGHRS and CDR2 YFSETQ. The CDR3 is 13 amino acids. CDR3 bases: TGCGCCAGCAGGGCTAGCGTAGAAAATGAGCAGTTCTTC. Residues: CASRASVENEQFF.

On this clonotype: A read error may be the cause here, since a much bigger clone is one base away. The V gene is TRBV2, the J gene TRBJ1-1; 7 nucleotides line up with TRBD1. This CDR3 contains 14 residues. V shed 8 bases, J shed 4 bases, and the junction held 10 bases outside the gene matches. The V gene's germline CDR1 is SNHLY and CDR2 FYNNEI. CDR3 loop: CASGHETGATEAFF. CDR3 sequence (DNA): TGTGCCAGCGGACACGAAACAGGGGCCACTGAAGCTTTCTTT. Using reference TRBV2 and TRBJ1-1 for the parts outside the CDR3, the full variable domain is EPEVTQTPSHQVTQMGQEVILRCVPISNHLYFYWYRQILGQKVEFLVSFYNNEISEKSEIFDDQFSVERPDGSNFTLKIRSTKLEDSAMYFCASGHETGATEAFFGQGTRLTVV.

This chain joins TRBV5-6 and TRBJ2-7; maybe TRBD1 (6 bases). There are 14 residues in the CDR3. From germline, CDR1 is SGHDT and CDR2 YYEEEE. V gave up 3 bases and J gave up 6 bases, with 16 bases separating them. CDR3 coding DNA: TGTGCCAGCAGCTGGGCGTCAGGGGCCGCCGAGCAGTACTTC. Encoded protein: CASSWASGAAEQYF.

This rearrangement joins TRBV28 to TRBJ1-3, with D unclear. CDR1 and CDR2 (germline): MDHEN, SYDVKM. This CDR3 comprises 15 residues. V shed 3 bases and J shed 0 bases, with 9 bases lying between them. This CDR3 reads CASSLSTSSGNTIYF. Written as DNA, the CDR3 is TGTGCCAGCAGTTTGAGCACCTCCTCTGGAAACACCATATATTTT. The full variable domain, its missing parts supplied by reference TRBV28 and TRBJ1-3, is DVKVTQSSRYLVKRTGEKVFLECVQDMDHENMFWYRQDPGLGLRLIYFSYDVKMKEKGDIPEGYSVSREKKERFSLILESASTNQTSMYLCASSLSTSSGNTIYFGEGSWLTVV.

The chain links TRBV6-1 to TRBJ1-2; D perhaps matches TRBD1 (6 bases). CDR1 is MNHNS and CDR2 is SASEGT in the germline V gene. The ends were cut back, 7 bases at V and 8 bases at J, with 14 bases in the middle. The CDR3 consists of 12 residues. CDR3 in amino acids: CASNGQTSGYTF. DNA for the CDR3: TGTGCCAGCAACGGACAGACTAGCGGCTACACCTTC.

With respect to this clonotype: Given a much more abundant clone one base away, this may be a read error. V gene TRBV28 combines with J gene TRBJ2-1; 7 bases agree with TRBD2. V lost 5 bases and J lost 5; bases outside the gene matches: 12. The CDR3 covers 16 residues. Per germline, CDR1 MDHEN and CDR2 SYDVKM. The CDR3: CASSPRRGRSHNEQFF. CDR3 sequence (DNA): TGTGCCAGCAGTCCGAGGCGCGGGAGATCCCACAATGAGCAGTTCTTC. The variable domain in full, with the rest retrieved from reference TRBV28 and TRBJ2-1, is DVKVTQSSRYLVKRTGEKVFLECVQDMDHENMFWYRQDPGLGLRLIYFSYDVKMKEKGDIPEGYSVSREKKERFSLILESASTNQTSMYLCASSPRRGRSHNEQFFGPGTRLTVL.

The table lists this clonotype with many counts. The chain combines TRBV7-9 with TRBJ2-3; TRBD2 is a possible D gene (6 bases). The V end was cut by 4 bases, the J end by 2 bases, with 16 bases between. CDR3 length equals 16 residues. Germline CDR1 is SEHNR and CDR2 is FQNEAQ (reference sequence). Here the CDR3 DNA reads TGTGCCAGCAGCTCCCGGGACTTCTTTACCACAGATACGCAGTATTTT. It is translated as CASSSRDFFTTDTQYF.

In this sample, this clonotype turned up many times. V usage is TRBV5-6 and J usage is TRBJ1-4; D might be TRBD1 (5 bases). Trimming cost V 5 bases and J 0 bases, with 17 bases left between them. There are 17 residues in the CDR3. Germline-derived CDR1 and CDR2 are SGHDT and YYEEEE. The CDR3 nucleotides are TGTGCCAGCAGGCCAAAACGTGACAGTGCAACTAATGAAAAACTGTTTTTT. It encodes CASRPKRDSATNEKLFF. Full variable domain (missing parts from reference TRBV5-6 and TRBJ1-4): DAGVTQSPTHLIKTRGQQVTLRCSPKSGHDTVSWYQQALGQGPQFIFQYYEEEERQRGNFPDRFSGHQFPNYSSELNVNALLLGDSALYLCASRPKRDSATNEKLFFGSGTQLSVL.

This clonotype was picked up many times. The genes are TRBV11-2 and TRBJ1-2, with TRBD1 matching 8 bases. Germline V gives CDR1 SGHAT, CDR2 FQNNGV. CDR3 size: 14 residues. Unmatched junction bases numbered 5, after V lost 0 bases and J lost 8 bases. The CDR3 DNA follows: TGTGCCAGCAGCTTAGAACACGGGACAGGCGGCTACACCTTC. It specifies CASSLEHGTGGYTF.

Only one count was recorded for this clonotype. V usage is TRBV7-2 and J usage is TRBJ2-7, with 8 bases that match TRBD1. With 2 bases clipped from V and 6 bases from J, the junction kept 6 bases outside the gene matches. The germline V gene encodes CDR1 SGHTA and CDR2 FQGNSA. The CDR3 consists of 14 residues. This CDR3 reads CASSLSRGRGEQYF. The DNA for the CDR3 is TGTGCCAGCAGCTTATCCAGGGGGCGTGGCGAGCAGTACTTC.

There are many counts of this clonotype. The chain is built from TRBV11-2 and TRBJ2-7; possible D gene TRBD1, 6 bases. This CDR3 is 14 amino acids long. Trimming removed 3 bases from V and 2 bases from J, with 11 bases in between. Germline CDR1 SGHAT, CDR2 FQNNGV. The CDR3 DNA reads TGTGCCAGCAGCTTCGGGACACGGGCCTACGAGCAGTACTTC. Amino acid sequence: CASSFGTRAYEQYF.

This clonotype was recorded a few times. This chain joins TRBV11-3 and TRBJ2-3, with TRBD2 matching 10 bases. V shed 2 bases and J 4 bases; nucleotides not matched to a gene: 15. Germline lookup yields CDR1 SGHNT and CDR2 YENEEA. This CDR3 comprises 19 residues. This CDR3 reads CASSLILVAGGPRADTQYF. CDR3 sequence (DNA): TGTGCCAGCAGCTTAATTCTAGTAGCGGGGGGACCCAGGGCAGATACGCAGTATTTT.

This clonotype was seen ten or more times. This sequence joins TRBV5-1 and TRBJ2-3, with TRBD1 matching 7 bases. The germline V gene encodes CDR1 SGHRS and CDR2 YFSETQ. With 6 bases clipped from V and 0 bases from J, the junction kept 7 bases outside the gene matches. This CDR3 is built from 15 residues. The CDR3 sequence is CASKQGLTSTDTQYF. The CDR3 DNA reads TGCGCCAGCAAACAGGGGTTAACTAGCACAGATACGCAGTATTTT.